The sample holds a few counts of the clone carrying this TCR beta chain. The record originates from a study of identical twins. Trimming left V 5 bases short and J 4 bases short, with 8 bases between. The CDR3 is made up of 13 amino acids. TCRdb re-analysed the 5' RACE reads in MiXCR, keeping a single row per CDR3 protein. Of a few hundred thousand distinct CDR3 sequences listed, 24% are singletons. These data are also associated with another study on T cells expressing NK-cell markers. That study adds: One observes that, in a handful of donors, these clonotypes were also the leading ones within the CD3+CD56-NKG2C+ fraction.

This receptor was identified in a woman between 18 and 29 years old in good health. This rearrangement joins TRBV12-3 or TRBV12-4 to TRBJ2-2; a possible D gene is TRBD1 (5 bases). The sequenced sample consisted of CD4+ T cells sorted from blood. As DNA, the CDR3 is TGTGCCAGCAGTGCAGGGTCCACCGGGGAGCTGTTTTTT. This sequence encodes CASSAGSTGELFF.